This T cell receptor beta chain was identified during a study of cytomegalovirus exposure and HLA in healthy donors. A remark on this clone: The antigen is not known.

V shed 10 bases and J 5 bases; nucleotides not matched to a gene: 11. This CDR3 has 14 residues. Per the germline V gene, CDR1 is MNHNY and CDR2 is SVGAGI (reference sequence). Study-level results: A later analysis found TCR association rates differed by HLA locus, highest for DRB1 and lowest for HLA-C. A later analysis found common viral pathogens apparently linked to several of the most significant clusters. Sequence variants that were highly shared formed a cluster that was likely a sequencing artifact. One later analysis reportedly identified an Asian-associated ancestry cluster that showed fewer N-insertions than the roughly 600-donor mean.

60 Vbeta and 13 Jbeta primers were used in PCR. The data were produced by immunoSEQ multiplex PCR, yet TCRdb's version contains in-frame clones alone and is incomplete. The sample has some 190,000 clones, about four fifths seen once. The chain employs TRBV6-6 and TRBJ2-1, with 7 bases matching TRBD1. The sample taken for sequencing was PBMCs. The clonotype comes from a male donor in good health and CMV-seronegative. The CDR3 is CATVGTAQNNEQFF. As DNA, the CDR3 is TGTGCCACCGTCGGGACAGCGCAGAACAATGAGCAGTTCTTC.